Detailed here is one T cell receptor (beta chain). No antigen is known for it. No base quality information exists; no much larger clone differs at one position. Library preparation used 5' RACE. TCRdb names Illumina HiSeq 2000 as the instrument used. Template switching introduced a universal primer binding site; the final cDNA contained a unique molecular identifier, enabling accurate counting of TCR cDNA molecules. Specific primers in the conserved constant-segment region were used to synthesize first-strand cDNA for TCR alpha and beta chains. To control for contamination, each cDNA library was double barcoded with a SMART-Mk sample barcode plus Illumina barcodes. Two successive PCR steps introduced TruSeq adapter sequences along with Illumina sample barcodes. The TCR alpha and beta cDNA libraries were sequenced on the Illumina HiSeq platform using custom primers. In the source study's methods: MiGEC was used to process raw reads and extract unique molecular identifiers, and MiXCR was used to find CDR3 positions. Recombination models were inferred per individual with the repgenHMM and IGoR tools using an EM algorithm. Shared clonotypes were analyzed with the tcR package in R, and sharing was normalized by the product of cloneset sizes. Out-of-frame nonproductive sequences were analyzed to study raw recombination free of thymic and clonal selection effects. The public sequencing data were trimmed at Q25 with fastp and processed into clonotypes with MiXCR by TCRdb, which kept only in-frame beta chains. For every CDR3 protein sequence, its rows merge into one entry that carries the most common genes and DNA. The V and J calls come from TCRdb's annotation, not from the publication. For this sample the table gives 640,000 or so distinct CDR3 sequences, of which roughly 6% were detected only once. Roughly 1.8% of the sample rests with the top ten.

Every donor was a healthy Caucasian. The researchers also sequenced three unrelated adults who were not twins: a male aged 18 to 29, a male aged 50 to 59, and a female aged 50 to 59. Miltenyi CD45RO+ enrichment and human naive T-cell isolation kits were used to isolate memory (CD45RO+) and naive T cells from PBMC. These data are taken from a study of identical twins (dated by TCRdb to 2016 to 2017). Notes on the research overall: To test whether fetal clonotypes persist, the study used deep sequencing on TCR alpha and beta repertoires from monozygotic twins, unrelated adults of various ages, and cord blood. To rule out contamination, the twin experiments were replicated at different times with different library preparation protocols.

Results the study describes overall, beyond this receptor: Because the same donors could not be followed over many years, the conclusions relied on cross-sectional statistical analysis. In monozygotic twins, recombination models systematically underestimated out-of-frame TCR alpha sharing, but the models matched the sharing seen between unrelated individuals. Compared with coincidental sharing between unrelated individuals, out-of-frame TCR alpha sequences shared between twins showed an excess of sequences with low generation probability. In beta out-of-frame sequences, excess twin sharing was weaker, because having fewer shared sequences lowered the signal-to-noise ratio. Abundant cord blood beta clonotypes had fewer insertions, young adult naive repertoires showed a similar but weaker trend, and memory repertoires showed no such trend. Zero-insertion analyses could be partly confounded by invariant T cells such as MAIT and iNKT, though diverse VJ usage argued against such confounding for most clonotypes.

From V the trimming removes 0 bases and from J it removes 5 bases, while the gene matches leave 14 bases of the junction unaccounted for. The CDR3 goes from the cysteine to the phenylalanine over 18 residues. CDR3 DNA is the only sequence kept; it has 54 bases, read in frame from the first base. CDR1 is given as GTSNPN and CDR2 as SVGIG, both from the germline V gene (reference sequence). Sequenced: naive T cells sorted from blood. What this sample's cell subset or site label stands for: cells isolated with a human naive T-cell isolation kit. The source is a man aged 18 to 30 in good health. This sequence uses TRBV30 and TRBJ2-7; TRBD1 fits 12 bases in the junction. This receptor has the CDR3 CAWSVSPRWGTGGNEQYF. Here is the DNA: TGTGCCTGGAGTGTTTCCCCCCGTTGGGGGACAGGGGGCAACGAGCAGTACTTC.